The rows below give T cell receptor beta chains drawn from one sample of a study of shared clonotypes between healthy human individuals. Assay used: immunoSEQ multiplex PCR; TCRdb lists only in-frame clones, some missing. The repertoire holds around 1.6 million clones, 95% to 99% seen once, with 0.4% to 0.45% in the top ten. The sample was naive CD4+ T cells sorted from blood. Receptors originate from a man aged 25 to 40 in good health. The CDR3 runs from the conserved cysteine through the conserved F or W. The D gene is left open where the match is weak. Not all rows give a size; the values are once, few, many and, for expanded clones, a class.

v_gene	abundance	d_gene	j_gene	CDR3nt	CDR3aa
TRBV6-4	NA	TRBD2	TRBJ2-3	TGTGCCAGCGGGACTAGCGGCACAGATACGCAGTATTTT	CASGTSGTDTQYF
TRBV9	NA	TRBD1	TRBJ2-7	TGTGCCAGCAGCGCCGGGACAGGGCCCTACGAGCAGTACTTC	CASSAGTGPYEQYF
TRBV14	NA	TRBD1	TRBJ2-2	TGTGCCAGCAGCCCGGGACAGGCGAACACCGGGGAGCTGTTTTTT	CASSPGQANTGELFF
TRBV27	NA	NA	TRBJ2-7	TGTGCCAGCAGTTTAGCTTTCTACGAGCAGTACTTC	CASSLAFYEQYF
TRBV28	once	NA	TRBJ2-3	TGTGCCAGCTCCCGTGGGGGGAGCACAGATACGCAGTATTTT	CASSRGGSTDTQYF
TRBV7-9	NA	TRBD1	TRBJ1-1	TGTGCCAGCAGCATACAGGGGGCGGTTGAAGCTTTCTTT	CASSIQGAVEAFF
TRBV10-1	NA	TRBD2	TRBJ2-7	TGCGCCAGCAGTGCGGGACTAGCGTACGAGCAGTACTTC	CASSAGLAYEQYF
TRBV6-5	once	TRBD1	TRBJ2-4	TGTGCCAGCAGTCGGGACAGGGTCAGCATTCAGTACTTC	CASSRDRVSIQYF
TRBV7-2	NA	TRBD1	TRBJ1-5	TGTGCCAGCAGCTCTAGACAGGGCCGTCAGCCCCAGCATTTT	CASSSRQGRQPQHF
TRBV7-2	NA	NA	TRBJ1-1	TGTGCCAGCAGCGCTTATATGAACACTGAAGCTTTCTTT	CASSAYMNTEAFF
TRBV2	NA	NA	TRBJ1-2	TGTGCCAGCAGTGACAGGGACTATGGCTACACCTTC	CASSDRDYGYTF
TRBV5-1	NA	NA	TRBJ2-4	TGCGCCAGCAGCTTGGCTGCGACAAACATTCAGTACTTC	CASSLAATNIQYF
TRBV7-9	NA	TRBD1	TRBJ2-1	TGTGCCAGCAGCTGGAAGCTCGGGACAGAGCCCTACAATGAGCAGTTCTTC	CASSWKLGTEPYNEQFF
TRBV7-3	NA	NA	TRBJ2-7	TGTGCCAGCAGCTTGGGCGGCGCCGCCGAGCAGTACTTC	CASSLGGAAEQYF
TRBV5-6	NA	NA	TRBJ1-1	TGTGCCAGCAGCTTTAAGCTGCCTCGGACGGGGCCGAACACTGAAGCTTTCTTT	CASSFKLPRTGPNTEAFF
TRBV14	once	TRBD2	TRBJ2-3	TGTGCCAGCAGCTCCCGACTAGCGGGGCACACAGATACGCAGTATTTT	CASSSRLAGHTDTQYF
TRBV27	NA	NA	TRBJ1-1	TGTGCCAGCAGTTTTAGTGAAGTGAACACTGAAGCTTTCTTT	CASSFSEVNTEAFF
TRBV18	once	NA	TRBJ2-7	TGTGCCAGCTCACCCTTTAGGGACATCTCCTACGAGCAGTACTTC	CASSPFRDISYEQYF
TRBV5-1	NA	NA	TRBJ2-3	TGCGCCAGCAGCCATAATACAGGGAACACAGATACGCAGTATTTT	CASSHNTGNTDTQYF
TRBV15	once	NA	TRBJ1-1	TGTGCCACCAGCACCCCAGAGGGGAGACGAACTGAAGCTTTCTTT	CATSTPEGRRTEAFF
TRBV19	NA	NA	TRBJ2-7	TGTGCCAGTAGACAGGGCTTGTCCTACGAGCAGTACTTC	CASRQGLSYEQYF
TRBV5-4	NA	NA	TRBJ2-5	TGTGCCAGCAGCTTGAGGACCAGGGGCGGGGAGACCCAGTACTTC	CASSLRTRGGETQYF
TRBV15	NA	TRBD2	TRBJ2-7	TGTGCCACCAGCAGACAGGGACTAGCGGTCTACGAGCAGTACTTC	CATSRQGLAVYEQYF